The sequence of this TCR beta chain was determined in a study of T cells after posttransplantation cyclophosphamide (dated by TCRdb to between 2015 and 2016). In terms of the full investigation: T cell repertoire reconstitution was tracked by TRB sequencing after myeloablative bone marrow transplantation in which posttransplantation cyclophosphamide was used as GVHD prophylaxis. Public TRB sequences were searched against a database of over 3,600 sequences associated with responses to pathogens, tumor antigens, self-antigens and alloantigens. Blood from every one of the approximately 37 PTCy patients who had 1-year posttransplant specimens underwent TRB sequencing. In 3 patients, TRB sequencing was also performed on up to about 3 more blood samples taken 2 to 5.2 years after transplant, and in several patients, pretransplant blood was also TRB-sequenced. Samples from about 33 PTCy-treated patients, along with samples from roughly 15 of their related bone marrow donors, underwent antigen receptor sequencing. TRA and TRB clonality were tightly correlated in several samples, so subsequent TCR analyses focused on TRB only. General conclusions and limits of the study: Across 45 patients, recipient CMV seropositivity and CMV reactivation were highly associated with TRB clonality; PTCy diversity was similar to CNI/methotrexate controls. The TRB repertoires of T cells infiltrating skin or the GI tract showed only limited overlap with the TRB repertoires found in blood. Donor-recipient similarity was low at 1-2 months but increased during the first year, and donor CD8+ memory clones often dominated later blood repertoires.

Reading from cysteine to phenylalanine, the CDR3 counts 17 amino acids. Only the CDR3 DNA stays, 51 bases, in frame from base 1. Sequences SGHNT (CDR1) and YENEEA (CDR2) are obtained from the germline V gene. Ends trimmed: V by 5 bases, J by 10 bases; bases unmatched to a gene: 20. TRB sequencing used genomic DNA with the immunoSEQ assay at survey resolution or the hsTCRB kit. Per the authors' processing: The immunoSEQ software handled the initial read processing, while the LymphoSeq R package was used for the repertoire analyses. Clonality was computed as 1 minus normalized Shannon entropy; Gini coefficient was also calculated for each TRB dataset. To infer phenotypes in unsorted samples, TRB sequences from sorted subsets of the recipient or donor were mapped onto the unsorted samples of the same recipient. The table comes from immuneACCESS by way of TCRdb, which keeps in-frame sequences with V and J called. Part of the clones is missing from these tables; in studies checked, under half for an unresolved V gene and the rest for unknown reasons. V, J and clone size are taken as reported in that table, and D and trimming were inferred from the DNA itself. The table shows about 38,000 clones here, with no singletons. 2% to 2.5% of the sample goes to the ten largest clones.

This clone has at least ten counts. This clone's antigen is unknown. Base qualities are not recorded, but no much larger clone differs from it by a single base. On the day of marrow donation, related bone marrow donors gave peripheral blood samples. Peripheral blood and bone marrow mononuclear cells were isolated by Ficoll-Hypaque density centrifugation and cryopreserved. The specimen was PBMCs. The receptor was isolated from a man aged 50-60 years in good health, CMV-negative, and a related stem cell transplant donor. The chain employs TRBV11-3 and TRBJ2-1; 7 nucleotides in the junction match TRBD2. This receptor carries the CDR3 CASSPSGWVASSDEQFF. The bases are TGTGCCAGCAGCCCTAGCGGCTGGGTAGCATCATCCGACGAGCAGTTCTTC. The CDR3 plus the reference TRBV11-3 and TRBJ2-1 genes for the other parts give the full variable domain: EAGVVQSPRYKIIEKKQPVAFWCNPISGHNTLYWYLQNLGQGPELLIRYENEEAVDDSQLPKDRFSAERLKGVDSTLKIQPAELGDSAVYLCASSPSGWVASSDEQFFGPGTRLTVL.